One sample yielded the 14 T cell receptor beta chains listed below, sequenced in a study of blood T cell repertoires in COVID-19. Generated by immunoSEQ multiplex PCR, the TCRdb table keeps only in-frame clones and is missing some. The data show about 170,000 clones, with 84% seen just once and around 7.6% held by the top ten. Input material: peripheral blood. These receptors originate from a man aged 40-55 years who had recovered from COVID-19.

The gene calls are TRBV12-5 and TRBJ2-7, with a tentative D call TRBD2 (7 bases). The CDR3 length is 16 residues. Germline V CDR1 and CDR2: LGHNT, FRNRAP. The ends were cut back, 5 bases at V and 2 bases at J, with 19 bases in the middle. CDR3 residues: CASGILQGGETYEQYF. The CDR3 nucleotides read TGTGCTAGTGGTATACTACAGGGAGGGGAGACCTACGAGCAGTACTTC.

The chain recombines TRBV6-6 with TRBJ2-5; 8 bases map to TRBD1. The CDR3 is made up of 14 amino acids. The trim removed 5 bases at V and 5 bases at J, leaving 7 bases unmatched. CDR1 MNHNY and CDR2 SVGAGI come from the germline V gene (reference sequence). Written as DNA, the CDR3 is TGTGCCAGCAGTGCCGACAGGGGAAGGGAGACCCAGTACTTC. This gives the protein CASSADRGRETQYF.

The chain combines TRBV6-5 with TRBJ1-5, with D perhaps matching TRBD1 (6 bases). There are 13 residues in the CDR3. CDR1 is MNHEY, CDR2 SVGAGI, per germline. The V end lost 6 bases, the J end lost 4 bases, and 10 bases lay between the germline ends. CDR3 nucleotides: TGTGCCAGCAGCCAAGGACAGAATCAGCCCCAGCATTTT. As protein: CASSQGQNQPQHF.

This rearrangement joins TRBV19 to TRBJ1-6, with D tentatively TRBD1 (5 bases). CDR3 length equals 15 residues. CDR1 and CDR2 from the germline V gene are LNHDA and SQIVND (reference sequence). Trimming removed 4 bases from V and 7 bases from J, with 14 bases in between. CDR3 residues: CASSRQRAGNSPLHF. CDR3 in DNA: TGTGCCAGTAGTAGACAGCGGGCAGGGAATTCACCCCTCCACTTT.

The chain employs TRBV18 and TRBJ2-5; unclear D gene. Trimming shortened V by 5 bases and J by 1 base, and 11 bases separated the two germline ends. Germline lookup yields CDR1 KGHSH and CDR2 LQKENI. This CDR3 comprises 14 residues. Written as DNA, the CDR3 is TGTGCCAGCTCATCCCGAGGAATCCAAGAGACCCAGTACTTC. This gives the protein CASSSRGIQETQYF. Full variable domain (missing parts from reference TRBV18 and TRBJ2-5): NAGVMQNPRHLVRRRGQEARLRCSPMKGHSHVYWYRQLPEEGLKFMVYLQKENIIDESGMPKERFSAEFPKEGPSILRIQQVVRGDSAAYFCASSSRGIQETQYFGPGTRLLVL.

The chain joins TRBV5-5 to TRBJ1-4, with TRBD1 matching 7 bases. V lost 0 bases, J lost 8 bases, and 13 bases stayed unmatched. The germline CDR1 and CDR2 sequences are SGHKS and YYEKEE (reference sequence). The length of the CDR3 is 17 residues. The CDR3 is CASSLDARRTGSEKLFF. CDR3 DNA: TGTGCCAGCAGCTTGGATGCTCGCCGGACAGGATCCGAAAAACTGTTTTTT.

V usage is TRBV2 and J usage is TRBJ1-2, with a tentative D call TRBD1 (5 bases). V was trimmed by 5 bases and J by 5 bases, leaving 12 bases between them. Germline-derived CDR1 and CDR2 are SNHLY and FYNNEI. This CDR3 has 13 amino acids. CDR3 in DNA: TGTGCCAGCAGTCAGGGATTAGGGTATGGCTACACCTTC. Protein product: CASSQGLGYGYTF.

CDR3 sequence: CASSVGLGAQETQYF. The CDR3 coding sequence is TGTGCCAGCAGCGTAGGTCTTGGAGCCCAAGAGACCCAGTACTTC. The V gene is TRBV9, the J gene TRBJ2-5, with D unclear. Looked up from germline, CDR1 is SGDLS and CDR2 is YYNGEE. The CDR3 consists of 15 residues. Trimming pared 0 bases from V and 1 base from J, leaving 10 bases between.

The V and J genes are TRBV7-9 and TRBJ2-5, with 8 bases fitting TRBD2. The junction had 3 bases not matched to a gene; V was cut back by 0 bases and J by 3 bases. This CDR3 has 15 amino acids. Germline-derived CDR1 and CDR2 are SEHNR and FQNEAQ (reference sequence). The CDR3 sequence is CASSLAGTREETQYF. The CDR3 nucleotides are TGTGCCAGCAGCTTAGCAGGGACTAGGGAAGAGACCCAGTACTTC.

J is TRBJ2-3 and V is TRBV6-5; D is unclear. CDR3 length: 14 residues. Germline V gene data show CDR1 as MNHEY and CDR2 as SVGAGI. The germline V and J ends were trimmed by 0 bases and 10 bases, with 14 bases remaining between them. CDR3 DNA: TGTGCCAGCAGTTACTCAGCGAACCCAGAGGCGCAGTATTTT. It codes for CASSYSANPEAQYF.

The chain joins TRBV10-3 to TRBJ1-5; possible D gene TRBD1, 6 bases. V was shortened by 6 bases and J by 10 bases, with 28 bases between the two germline ends. Germline V lookup: CDR1 ENHRY, CDR2 SYGVKD. The CDR3 sequence is 17 residues long. The CDR3 nucleotides are TGTGCCATCAGGGATGGAGGGCGGGGGCCCTCTAGTCTCCCCCAGCATTTT. Encoded protein: CAIRDGGRGPSSLPQHF.

The J gene is TRBJ2-5, the V gene TRBV6-5, with a weak D call TRBD2 (6 bases). The ends were cut back, 6 bases at V and 3 bases at J, with 14 bases in the middle. The CDR3 is made up of 14 amino acids. From germline, CDR1 is MNHEY and CDR2 SVGAGI. As DNA, the CDR3 is TGTGCCAGCAGATCGGCGGGGTCCAAAGAGACCCAGTACTTC. It yields the protein CASRSAGSKETQYF.

This rearrangement joins TRBV5-5 to TRBJ2-7; D gene uncertain. Germline lookup yields CDR1 SGHKS and CDR2 YYEKEE (reference sequence). The CDR3 runs 15 residues. V was cut by 5 bases and J by 4 bases, with 19 bases left in between. CDR3 sequence: CASRPGSARGYEQYF. CDR3 in DNA: TGTGCCAGCAGACCCGGGTCGGCGAGAGGATACGAGCAGTACTTC.

The J gene is TRBJ2-1, the V gene TRBV6-5; 7 bases align to TRBD1. The CDR3 consists of 15 residues. The junction had 6 bases not matched to a gene; V was cut back by 4 bases and J by 3 bases. From germline, CDR1 is MNHEY and CDR2 SVGAGI. In DNA, the CDR3 is TGTGCCAGCAGTTTTTCCGGGACAGTCTACAATGAGCAGTTCTTC. This translates into CASSFSGTVYNEQFF.